The following is a TCR beta chain sequence with its context. The antigen remains undetermined. The data derive from a study of CD8+CD57+ T cells in acquired aplastic anemia. Genomic DNA was employed as the template in profiling TCR beta VDJ and CDR3. TCRdb analysed the reads with MiXCR anew, one entry per CDR3 protein. This table holds 200,000 to 250,000 distinct CDR3 sequences, over 55% found once. Regarding the study as a whole: Almost 30 shared CD8+ CDR3s appeared highly expressed within patients' immunodominant clones. No significant difference in CD8+ Simpson's diversity was found between patients and controls.

This TCR was recovered from a human donor in good health. Sequencing was performed on sorted CD4+, CD8+, or CD8+CD57+ T cells (not recorded which) from PBMCs.

The DNA for the CDR3 is TGCAGTGCTAGAATTGGGACAGCGAGCAATCAGCCCCAGCATTTT. Its translation: CSARIGTASNQPQHF. The chain recombines TRBV20-1 with TRBJ1-5; 7 bases are shared with TRBD1. This CDR3 has 15 residues. Per germline, CDR1 DFQATT and CDR2 SNEGSKA (reference sequence). The V segment lost 2 bases and the J segment 1 base; nucleotides outside the gene matches: 5.